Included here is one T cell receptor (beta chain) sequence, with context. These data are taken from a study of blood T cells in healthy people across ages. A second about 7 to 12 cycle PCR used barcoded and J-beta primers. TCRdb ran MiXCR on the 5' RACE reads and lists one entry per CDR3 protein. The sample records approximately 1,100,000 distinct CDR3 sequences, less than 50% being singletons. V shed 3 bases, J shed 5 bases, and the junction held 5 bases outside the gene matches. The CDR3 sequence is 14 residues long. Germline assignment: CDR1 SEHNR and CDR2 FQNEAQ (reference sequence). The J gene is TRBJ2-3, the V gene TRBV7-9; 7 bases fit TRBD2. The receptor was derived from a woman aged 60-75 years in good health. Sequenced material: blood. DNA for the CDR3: TGTGCCAGCAGCTTCAGCGGGATTGGAGATACGCAGTATTTT. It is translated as CASSFSGIGDTQYF.